What follows describes a single T cell receptor beta chain. The protocol was immunoSEQ multiplex PCR, while the TCRdb copy is restricted to in-frame clones and leaves out a portion. The table has roughly 2,300,000 clones, 85% to 95% seen once. These data originate in a study of shared clonotypes between healthy human individuals. V lost 3 bases, J lost 6 bases, and 16 bases lay in between. CDR3 length: 15 amino acids. CDR1 and CDR2 (germline): KGHSH, LQKENI. This receptor was taken from a man aged 18 to 29 in good health. Some clones in this sample may be carry-over from other donors' samples. The J gene is TRBJ2-3, the V gene TRBV18; either TRBD1 or TRBD2 may supply D (5 bases each). Specimen: naive CD4+ T cells from PBMCs. The subset is: CD45RA+ positively selected. The CDR3 nucleotides are TGTGCCAGCTCACCTCAGGGCCAGGGCGGGGATACGCAGTATTTT. The encoded protein is CASSPQGQGGDTQYF.